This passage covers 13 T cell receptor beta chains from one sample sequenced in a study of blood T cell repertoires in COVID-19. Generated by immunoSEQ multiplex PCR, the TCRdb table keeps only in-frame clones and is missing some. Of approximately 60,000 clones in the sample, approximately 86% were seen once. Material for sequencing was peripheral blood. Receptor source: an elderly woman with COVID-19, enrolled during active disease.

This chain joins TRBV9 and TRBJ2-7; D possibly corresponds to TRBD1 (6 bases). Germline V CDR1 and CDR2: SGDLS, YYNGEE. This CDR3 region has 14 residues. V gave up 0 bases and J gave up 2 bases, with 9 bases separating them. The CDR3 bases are TGTGCCAGCAGCGTAGGCAGGGGCCCCTACGAGCAGTACTTC. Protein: CASSVGRGPYEQYF.

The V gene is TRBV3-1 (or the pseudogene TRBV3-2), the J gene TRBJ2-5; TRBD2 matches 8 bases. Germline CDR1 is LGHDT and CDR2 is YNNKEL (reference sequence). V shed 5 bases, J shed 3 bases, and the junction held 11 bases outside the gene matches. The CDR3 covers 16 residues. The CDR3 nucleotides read TGTGCCAGCAGCACCTCCCCGGGACTAGGTAAAGAGACCCAGTACTTC. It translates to CASSTSPGLGKETQYF.

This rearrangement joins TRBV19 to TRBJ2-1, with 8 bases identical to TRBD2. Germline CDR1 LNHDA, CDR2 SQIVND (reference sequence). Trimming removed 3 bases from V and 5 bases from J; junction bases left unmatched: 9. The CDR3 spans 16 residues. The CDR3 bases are TGTGCCAGTAGTATCGCGGGGGGCCCCCCTCACAATGAGCAGTTCTTC. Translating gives CASSIAGGPPHNEQFF.

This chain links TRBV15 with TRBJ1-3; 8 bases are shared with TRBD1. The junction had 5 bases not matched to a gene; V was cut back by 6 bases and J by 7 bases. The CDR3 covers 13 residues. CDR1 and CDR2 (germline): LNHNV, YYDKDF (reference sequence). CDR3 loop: CATSTGQANTIYF. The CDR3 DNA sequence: TGTGCCACCAGTACGGGACAGGCCAACACCATATATTTT.

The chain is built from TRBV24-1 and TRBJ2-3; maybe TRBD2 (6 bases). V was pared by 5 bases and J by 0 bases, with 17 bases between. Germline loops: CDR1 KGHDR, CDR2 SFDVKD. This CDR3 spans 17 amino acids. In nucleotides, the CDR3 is TGTGCCACCAGTGCCAAGGGAGGCGTCAGAAGCACAGATACGCAGTATTTT. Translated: CATSAKGGVRSTDTQYF.

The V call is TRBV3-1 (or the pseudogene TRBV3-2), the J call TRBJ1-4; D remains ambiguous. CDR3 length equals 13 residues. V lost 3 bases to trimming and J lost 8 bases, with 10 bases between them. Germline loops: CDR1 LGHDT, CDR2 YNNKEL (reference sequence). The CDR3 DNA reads TGTGCCAGCAGCCAGTGGACGGGGGAAAAACTGTTTTTT. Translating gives CASSQWTGEKLFF.

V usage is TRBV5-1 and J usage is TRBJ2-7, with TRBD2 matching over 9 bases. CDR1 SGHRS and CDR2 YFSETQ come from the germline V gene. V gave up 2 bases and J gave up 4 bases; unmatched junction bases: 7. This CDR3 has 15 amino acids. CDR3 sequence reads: CASSLGAAGGYEQYF. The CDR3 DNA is TGCGCCAGCAGCTTAGGGGCAGCGGGGGGTTACGAGCAGTACTTC.

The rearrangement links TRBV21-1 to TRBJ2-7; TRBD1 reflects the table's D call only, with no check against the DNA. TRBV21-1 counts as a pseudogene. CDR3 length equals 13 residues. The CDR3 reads CASTPGPSYEQYF. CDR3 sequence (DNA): TGTGCCAGCACCCCTGGGCCTTCCTACGAGCAGTACTTC.

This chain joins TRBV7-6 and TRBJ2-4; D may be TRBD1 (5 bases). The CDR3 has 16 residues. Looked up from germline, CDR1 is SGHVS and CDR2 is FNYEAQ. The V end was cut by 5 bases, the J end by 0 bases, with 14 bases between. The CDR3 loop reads CASSPIYQGAKNIQYF. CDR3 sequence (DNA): TGTGCCAGCAGCCCTATTTATCAGGGAGCCAAAAACATTCAGTACTTC.

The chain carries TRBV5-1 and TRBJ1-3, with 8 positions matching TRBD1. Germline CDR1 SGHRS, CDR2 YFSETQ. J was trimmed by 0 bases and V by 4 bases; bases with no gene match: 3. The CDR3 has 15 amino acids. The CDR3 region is CASSIGQGSGNTIYF. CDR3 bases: TGCGCCAGCAGCATCGGACAGGGCTCTGGAAACACCATATATTTT.

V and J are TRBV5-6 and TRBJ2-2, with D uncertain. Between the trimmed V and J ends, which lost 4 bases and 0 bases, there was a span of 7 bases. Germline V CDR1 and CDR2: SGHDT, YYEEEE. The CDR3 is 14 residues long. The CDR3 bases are TGTGCCAGCAGCACGACTGCGAACACCGGGGAGCTGTTTTTT. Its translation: CASSTTANTGELFF.

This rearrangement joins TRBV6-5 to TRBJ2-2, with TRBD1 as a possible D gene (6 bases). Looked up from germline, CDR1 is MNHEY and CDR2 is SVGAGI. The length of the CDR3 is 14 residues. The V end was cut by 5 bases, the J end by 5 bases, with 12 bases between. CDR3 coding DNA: TGTGCCAGCAGTAACAGGGCTAGTACCGGGGAGCTGTTTTTT. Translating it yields CASSNRASTGELFF.

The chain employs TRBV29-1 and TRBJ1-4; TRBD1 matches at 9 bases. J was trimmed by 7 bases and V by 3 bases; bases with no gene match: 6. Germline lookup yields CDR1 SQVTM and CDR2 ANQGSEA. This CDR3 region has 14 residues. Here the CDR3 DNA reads TGCAGCGTTGATGAGGGGACAGGGCCTGAAAAACTGTTTTTT. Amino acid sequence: CSVDEGTGPEKLFF.